This T cell receptor (beta chain) was sequenced during a study of HIV-infected patients and healthy controls. The germline CDR1 and CDR2 sequences are GTSNPN and SVGIG (reference sequence). V trimming: 1 base; J trimming: 3 bases; junction bases outside the gene matches: 3. This CDR3 spans 14 amino acids. Whole blood was used without fractionation, so all unsorted peripheral T cells were included. This clonotype is medium-sized within its sample. cDNA was made from roughly 470 ng RNA using alpha and beta constant primers. Each of the alpha and beta chains got its own library through chain-specific third strand synthesis with indices. A single record per CDR3 protein comes from TCRdb applying MiXCR to the 5' RACE reads. This sample yields about 7,400 distinct CDR3 sequences, of which about 9.4% are seen a single time; 17% belongs to the top ten.

The sequences come from blood, collected before antiretroviral therapy. The clonotype originates from an adult with HIV infection. V and J are TRBV30 and TRBJ2-7, with 10 bases fitting TRBD1. CDR3 sequence reads: CAWSDGTGDYEQYF. DNA for the CDR3: TGTGCCTGGAGTGATGGGACAGGGGACTACGAGCAGTACTTC.